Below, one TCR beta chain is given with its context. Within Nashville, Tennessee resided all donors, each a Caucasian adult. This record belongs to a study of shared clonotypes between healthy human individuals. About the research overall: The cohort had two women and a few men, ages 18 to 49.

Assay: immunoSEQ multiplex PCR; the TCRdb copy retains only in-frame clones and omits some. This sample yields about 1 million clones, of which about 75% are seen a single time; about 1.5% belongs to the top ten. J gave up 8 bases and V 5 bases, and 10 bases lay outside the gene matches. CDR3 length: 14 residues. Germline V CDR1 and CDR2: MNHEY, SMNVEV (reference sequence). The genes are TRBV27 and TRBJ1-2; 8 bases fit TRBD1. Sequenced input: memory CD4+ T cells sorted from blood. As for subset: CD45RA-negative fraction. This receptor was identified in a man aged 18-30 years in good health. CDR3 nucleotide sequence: TGTGCCAGCAGTACCCCGGACAGGGCTCAAGGCTACACCTTC. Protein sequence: CASSTPDRAQGYTF.